This T cell receptor (beta chain) was sequenced during a study of blood T cell repertoires in COVID-19. Across the whole study: Sources were T cells, B-cell-depleted T cells, or PBMCs; the material itself was cDNA or gDNA.

Participants, about 18 to 100 years old, spanned around 25 US areas. Libraries were prepared by immunoSEQ multiplex PCR; TCRdb keeps only in-frame clonotypes and omits some of them. The data contain roughly 190,000 clones, around 82% of them singletons. The sequence was collected from a woman aged 45 to 65 with acute COVID-19. Sample: PBMCs or T cells enriched from blood (not recorded which).

The chain's CDR3 is CASSFTGGPQPQHF. DNA of the CDR3: TGTGCCAGCAGTTTTACAGGGGGCCCACAGCCCCAGCATTTT. The V and J genes are TRBV28 and TRBJ1-5, with 9 bases matching TRBD1. Germline values: CDR1 MDHEN, CDR2 SYDVKM. CDR3 length: 14 amino acids. V lost 3 bases and J lost 7; bases outside the gene matches: 4.